The rows below give T cell receptor beta chains drawn from one sample of a study of beta chain features in type 1 diabetes. The method was immunoSEQ multiplex PCR; TCRdb's version includes in-frame clones alone and lacks a portion of them. The repertoire consists of about 150,000 clones, with 11% occurring once and the leading ten covering about 2.1%. The source material was central memory CD4+ T cells from blood. The source of these receptors is a young man in good health. Each CDR3 is given with its conserved first and last residue. The D gene is left open where the match is weak. Part of the rows lack a size; the others show once, few, many or a class for expanded clones.

cdr3_nt	cdr3_aa	d_call	clone_size	v_call	j_call	cdr3_length
TGTGCCAGCAGCGCCGGGACTAGCGGGGGTAGGGAAGAGACCCAGTACTTC	CASSAGTSGGREETQYF	TRBD2	-	TRBV5-4	TRBJ2-5	17
TGTGCCAGTAGTACGGGCTTCTTGAATGGCTACACCTTC	CASSTGFLNGYTF	-	-	TRBV19	TRBJ1-2	13
TGTGCCAGTTTAAGCTCCTACACAGATACGCAGTATTTT	CASLSSYTDTQYF	-	few	TRBV7-2	TRBJ2-3	13
TGTGCCTGGGGGATAGATACGCAGTATTTT	CAWGIDTQYF	-	-	TRBV30	TRBJ2-3	10
TGTGCCAGCAGCATCCTGATAGGGGAGACCCAGTACTTC	CASSILIGETQYF	-	-	TRBV7-6	TRBJ2-5	13
TGTGCCAGCAGTTTCTGGAGCATGAACACCGGGGAGCTGTTTTTT	CASSFWSMNTGELFF	-	few	TRBV28	TRBJ2-2	15
TGTGCCAGCAGCCAAGCAGTGCTTTCAGGGGAGCAGTTCTTC	CASSQAVLSGEQFF	-	few	TRBV14	TRBJ2-1	14
TGTGCCAGCAGCAGTAGGGACTGGGTAACCTACGAGCAGTACTTC	CASSSRDWVTYEQYF	-	-	TRBV7-8	TRBJ2-7	15
TGTGCCAGCACGCCAGTTACGCAGTATTTT	CASTPVTQYF	-	few	TRBV7-9	TRBJ2-3	10
TGTGCCAGCAGGGATAGCAGGGGCTCCTACAATGAGCAGTTCTTC	CASRDSRGSYNEQFF	-	few	TRBV6-6	TRBJ2-1	15
TGTGCCAGCAGCCCTCAGGAAGGAGGAACCCAGTACTTC	CASSPQEGGTQYF	-	few	TRBV7-9	TRBJ2-5	13
TGCGCCAGCAGCCAAGTTGGCAAGTCGTTAGCCAAAAACATTCAGTACTTC	CASSQVGKSLAKNIQYF	-	few	TRBV4-3	TRBJ2-4	17
TGTGCCAGCAGTGAACGGAACGAGCAGTACTTC	CASSERNEQYF	-	few	TRBV2	TRBJ2-7	11
TGTGCCAGCAGCGTAGCTATAGGGCCGTCCTACGAGCAGTACTTC	CASSVAIGPSYEQYF	-	-	TRBV9	TRBJ2-7	15
TGTGCCAGCAGCTTAAGGGTTTCGGATACGCAGTATTTT	CASSLRVSDTQYF	-	few	TRBV7-2	TRBJ2-3	13
TGTGCCAGCAGTGAACAGGGAATTGCGAATAATTCACCCCTCCACTTT	CASSEQGIANNSPLHF	-	few	TRBV6-1	TRBJ1-6	16
TGTGCCACCAGCAGAGAGGGCGGTGGGCGTGAAAAACTGTTTTTT	CATSREGGGREKLFF	-	few	TRBV15	TRBJ1-4	15
TGTGCCAGCAGCTTTGGTAGACAGGGGATGAGAACAGATACGCAGTATTTT	CASSFGRQGMRTDTQYF	TRBD1	-	TRBV5-4	TRBJ2-3	17
TGTGCCAGCAGCTTAGGACGAGGGCGTGAGCAGTTCTTC	CASSLGRGREQFF	-	-	TRBV11-3	TRBJ2-1	13
TGCGCCAGCAGCCAAGAGCAGGGGGCGAGTGGCTACACCTTC	CASSQEQGASGYTF	TRBD1	-	TRBV4-3	TRBJ1-2	14
TGCAGCGTCGAGGACAGACTCTACGAGCAGTACTTC	CSVEDRLYEQYF	-	-	TRBV29-1	TRBJ2-7	12
TGTGCCAGCTACCGGGGGGCCTACGAGCAGTACTTC	CASYRGAYEQYF	TRBD2	few	TRBV5-6	TRBJ2-7	12
TGTGCCAGCTCACCTATGAGTACCGGGGAGCTGTTTTTT	CASSPMSTGELFF	-	-	TRBV18	TRBJ2-2	13
TGTGCCAGCAGCGCCGGGACTCTAAATGAGCAGTTCTTC	CASSAGTLNEQFF	-	-	TRBV5-6	TRBJ2-1	13
TGTGCCAGCAGCCTCTTGCCGGGGGGCAATGAGCAGTTCTTC	CASSLLPGGNEQFF	TRBD2	-	TRBV7-2	TRBJ2-1	14
TGTGCCAGCAGTGAATCAATGGGGGCTAGCAATGAGCAGTTCTTC	CASSESMGASNEQFF	-	-	TRBV6-1	TRBJ2-1	15
TGTGCCATATTACGACAGCGGGCTAACTATGGCTACACCTTC	CAILRQRANYGYTF	-	-	TRBV9	TRBJ1-2	14
TGTGCCTGGAGTGCGGAATTCAACACTGAAGCTTTCTTT	CAWSAEFNTEAFF	-	-	TRBV30	TRBJ1-1	13
TGTGCTAGCAGTATCAAAGTGAACAATGAGCAGTTCTTC	CASSIKVNNEQFF	-	-	TRBV7-9	TRBJ2-1	13
TGTGCCAGCAGCAGAGGGGATACGCAGTATTTT	CASSRGDTQYF	-	few	TRBV6-6	TRBJ2-3	11
TGTGCCAGCAGTGAAGAACAGGGGTTTAAGGCGAGTGGCTACACCTTC	CASSEEQGFKASGYTF	TRBD1	-	TRBV6-1	TRBJ1-2	16
TGCAGCGTTTCTACCCGAGGGGGTTGGAATGGCTACACCTTC	CSVSTRGGWNGYTF	-	-	TRBV29-1	TRBJ1-2	14
TGTGCCAGCAGCCTAGAGGGAGGGGCCAATGAGCAGTTCTTC	CASSLEGGANEQFF	TRBD2	-	TRBV7-9	TRBJ2-1	14
TGTGCCTGGAGGGGGCCACCTGAAGCTTTCTTT	CAWRGPPEAFF	-	few	TRBV30	TRBJ1-1	11
TGTGCCAGCTCACCCCTAGCGCCGGCCTCCTACAATGAGCAGTTCTTC	CASSPLAPASYNEQFF	-	-	TRBV18	TRBJ2-1	16
TGTGCCAGCAGCCCAGATTGGGGGAACACTGAAGCTTTCTTT	CASSPDWGNTEAFF	-	-	TRBV9	TRBJ1-1	14
TGTGCCAGCAGCGTAGAAGGGACTAGCGGGAACGAGCAGTTCTTC	CASSVEGTSGNEQFF	TRBD2	-	TRBV9	TRBJ2-1	15
TGTGCCAGCAGGGTAGGGACTGGAAACACCATATATTTT	CASRVGTGNTIYF	-	few	TRBV9	TRBJ1-3	13
TGTGCCAGCCGACATACATCTCCAACTAATGAAAAACTGTTTTTT	CASRHTSPTNEKLFF	-	-	TRBV28	TRBJ1-4	15
TGCGCCAGCAGCCAAGGGCAGGGAGATACGCAGTATTTT	CASSQGQGDTQYF	-	few	TRBV4-1	TRBJ2-3	13
TGTGCCAGCAGTGAAGAGGAGGGTTCCTACAATGAGCAGTTCTTC	CASSEEEGSYNEQFF	-	-	TRBV2	TRBJ2-1	15
TGTGCCAGCTCACCCTTGAGGGAAAGGTTCTTC	CASSPLRERFF	-	-	TRBV18	TRBJ2-1	11
TGCAGCGTTGTCCGACAGGGAGGCACTGAAGCTTTCTTT	CSVVRQGGTEAFF	TRBD1	-	TRBV29-1	TRBJ1-1	13